One TCR beta chain is described in this entry. Measured with immunoSEQ multiplex PCR; TCRdb has only the in-frame clones, and not every one. The table includes around 9,800 clones, roughly 87% detected once. The CDR3 loop spans 14 amino acids. The V gene's germline CDR1 is MNHNS and CDR2 SASEGT. The trim removed 2 bases at V and 5 bases at J, leaving 4 bases unmatched. This specimen belongs to a study of blood T cell repertoires in COVID-19. The source material was peripheral blood. This receptor was obtained from a young man with active or convalescent COVID-19. The chain has TRBV6-1 and TRBJ1-1; 8 bases agree with TRBD1. CDR3 sequence reads: CASSEPGGGTEAFF. In DNA, the CDR3 is TGTGCCAGCAGTGAACCAGGGGGCGGAACTGAAGCTTTCTTT.